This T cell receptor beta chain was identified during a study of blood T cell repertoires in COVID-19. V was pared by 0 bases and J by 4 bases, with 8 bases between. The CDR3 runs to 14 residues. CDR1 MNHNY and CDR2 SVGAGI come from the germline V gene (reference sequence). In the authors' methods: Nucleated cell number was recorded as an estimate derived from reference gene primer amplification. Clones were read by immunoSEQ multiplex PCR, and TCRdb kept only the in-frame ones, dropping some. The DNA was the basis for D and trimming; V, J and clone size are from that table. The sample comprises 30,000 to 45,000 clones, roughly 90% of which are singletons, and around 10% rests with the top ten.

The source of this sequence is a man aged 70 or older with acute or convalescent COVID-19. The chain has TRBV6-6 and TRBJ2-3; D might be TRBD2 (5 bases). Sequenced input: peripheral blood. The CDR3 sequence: CASSYSFGADTQYF. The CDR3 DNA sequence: TGTGCCAGCAGTTACTCCTTCGGGGCAGATACGCAGTATTTT.